These 11 T cell receptor beta chains were sequenced from one sample in a study of cytotoxic CD8 clonotypes in ibrutinib-treated CLL. TCRdb's copy holds only in-frame clones and misses some; the assay was immunoSEQ multiplex PCR. The sample lists nearly 15,000 clones, over 60% occurring once. This sample comprised PBMCs, obtained before ibrutinib treatment. The source of these receptors is a human donor with chronic lymphocytic leukemia.

The V and J genes are TRBV5-8 and TRBJ1-1, with 9 bases aligning to TRBD1. Unmatched junction bases numbered 8, after V lost 4 bases and J lost 7 bases. Looked up from germline, CDR1 is SGHTS and CDR2 is YDEGEE. The CDR3 is made up of 14 amino acids. The CDR3 DNA follows: TGTGCCAGCAGCCCCCCCCGGGACAGGGTTGAAGCTTTCTTT. Its protein product is CASSPPRDRVEAFF.

In its sample, this clone was seen a few times. The gene calls are TRBV5-1 and TRBJ2-2, with 7 nucleotides matching TRBD1. The CDR3 covers 15 residues. Germline V gives CDR1 SGHRS, CDR2 YFSETQ. V shed 5 bases, J shed 5 bases, and the junction held 9 bases outside the gene matches. In DNA, the CDR3 is TGCGCCAGCAGGATTGAAACAGGGGTGACCGGGGAGCTGTTTTTT. It encodes CASRIETGVTGELFF. The variable domain in full, completed from reference TRBV5-1 and TRBJ2-2, reads KAGVTQTPRYLIKTRGQQVTLSCSPISGHRSVSWYQQTPGQGLQFLFEYFSETQRNKGNFPGRFSGRQFSNSRSEMNVSTLELGDSALYLCASRIETGVTGELFFGEGSRLTVL.

The chain recombines TRBV30 with TRBJ1-2; the match to TRBD1 covers 7 bases. Germline values: CDR1 GTSNPN, CDR2 SVGIG (reference sequence). With 1 base clipped from V and 5 bases from J, the junction kept 1 base outside the gene matches. This CDR3 spans 12 amino acids. The CDR3 reads CAWSGDRYGYTF. The CDR3 nucleotides read TGTGCCTGGAGTGGGGACAGATATGGCTACACCTTC. Drawing the rest from reference TRBV30 and TRBJ1-2, the complete variable domain is SQTIHQWPATLVQPVGSPLSLECTVEGTSNPNLYWYRQAAGRGLQLLFYSVGIGQISSEVPQNLSASRPQDRQFILSSKKLLLSDSGFYLCAWSGDRYGYTFGSGTRLTVV.

J is TRBJ1-4 and V is TRBV25-1; 9 bases are a match to TRBD1. The germline CDR1 and CDR2 sequences are MGHDK and SYGVNS. This CDR3 comprises 15 residues. With V trimmed by 5 bases and J by 7 bases, 8 bases remained unmatched. This CDR3 reads CASSSRTGVFEKLFF. As DNA, the CDR3 is TGTGCCAGCAGTTCCCGGACAGGGGTGTTTGAAAAACTGTTTTTT.

The gene calls are TRBV6-5 and TRBJ2-7; D may be TRBD1 (6 bases). V shed 2 bases and J shed 3 bases, with 14 bases lying between them. Germline V gene data show CDR1 as MNHEY and CDR2 as SVGAGI. The CDR3 is 15 amino acids. For the CDR3, the DNA is TGTGCCAGCAGTTACGCACAGGGTTACCTCTACGAGCAGTACTTC. Protein sequence: CASSYAQGYLYEQYF.

This clone has a handful of counts. This chain links TRBV4-2 with TRBJ2-7; TRBD2 aligns across 10 bases. The trim removed 0 bases at V and 11 bases at J, leaving 7 bases unmatched. The CDR3 is 14 amino acids. Germline V gives CDR1 LGHNA, CDR2 YNFKEQ. The CDR3 DNA reads as TGTGCCAGCAGCCAAGATCGACTAGCGGGTGTCAAGTACTTC. Protein sequence: CASSQDRLAGVKYF.

This chain connects TRBV5-6 to TRBJ2-3; TRBD1 is a possible D gene (5 bases). CDR3 length: 14 amino acids. Germline V CDR1 and CDR2: SGHDT, YYEEEE. The ends were cut back, 0 bases at V and 4 bases at J, with 9 bases in the middle. CDR3 DNA sequence: TGTGCCAGCAGCTTGGCAGGGTGGGCAGATACGCAGTATTTT. This sequence encodes CASSLAGWADTQYF. The entire variable domain, with the rest obtained from reference TRBV5-6 and TRBJ2-3, is as follows: DAGVTQSPTHLIKTRGQQVTLRCSPKSGHDTVSWYQQALGQGPQFIFQYYEEEERQRGNFPDRFSGHQFPNYSSELNVNALLLGDSALYLCASSLAGWADTQYFGPGTRLTVL.

This clone was counted only a few times. The chain is built from TRBV4-1 and TRBJ2-1; D may match TRBD1 or TRBD2 (5 bases each). V gave up 0 bases and J gave up 7 bases, with 10 bases separating them. This CDR3 is 14 amino acids long. Germline-derived CDR1 and CDR2 are MGHRA and YSYEKL. In DNA, the CDR3 is TGCGCCAGCAGCCAAGATCAATGGGGGAATGAGCAGTTCTTC. This translates into CASSQDQWGNEQFF.

The chain carries TRBV10-3 and TRBJ1-3; 7 nucleotides align to TRBD1. The CDR3 runs to 12 residues. Germline CDR1 reads ENHRY; CDR2 reads SYGVKD. V trimming: 8 bases; J trimming: 2 bases; junction bases outside the gene matches: 0. DNA for the CDR3: TGTGCCATCGGGACAGCTGGAAACACCATATATTTT. Protein sequence: CAIGTAGNTIYF.

This clone was observed a handful of times. The gene calls are TRBV6-6 and TRBJ1-1; no clear D gene. Trimming took off 7 bases at V and 1 base at J, with 13 bases between the two ends. Germline CDR1 MNHNY, CDR2 SVGAGI (reference sequence). This CDR3 spans 14 amino acids. The CDR3 coding sequence is TGTGCCAGCACCCGGGCCTCGGGGAACACTGAAGCTTTCTTT. It encodes CASTRASGNTEAFF.

By proportion, this clone is hyperexpanded. The chain combines TRBV2 with TRBJ1-2; no reliable D call. Germline CDR1 and CDR2: SNHLY and FYNNEI. This CDR3 is 11 amino acids long. The ends were cut back, 4 bases at V and 7 bases at J, with 7 bases in the middle. CDR3 amino acids: CASSGRFGYTF. In DNA form, the CDR3 reads TGTGCCAGCAGTGGCCGGTTTGGCTACACCTTC.